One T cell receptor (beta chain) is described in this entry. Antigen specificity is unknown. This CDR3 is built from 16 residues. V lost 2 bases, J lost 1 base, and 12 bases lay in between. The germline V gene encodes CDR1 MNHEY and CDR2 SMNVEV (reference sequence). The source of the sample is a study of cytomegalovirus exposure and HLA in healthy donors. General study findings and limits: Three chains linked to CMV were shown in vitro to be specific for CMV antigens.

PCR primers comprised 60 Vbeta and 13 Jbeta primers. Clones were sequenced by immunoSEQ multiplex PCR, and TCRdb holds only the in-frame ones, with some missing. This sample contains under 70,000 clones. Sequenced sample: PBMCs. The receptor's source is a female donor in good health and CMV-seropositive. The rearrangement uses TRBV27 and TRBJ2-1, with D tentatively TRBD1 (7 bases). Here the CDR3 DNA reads TGTGCCAGCAGTTTACAGGGGGGCCGGTCCTACAATGAGCAGTTCTTC. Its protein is CASSLQGGRSYNEQFF.